The 22 T cell receptor beta chains below come from one sample, sequenced in a study of blood T cell repertoires in COVID-19. Only in-frame clones appear in the TCRdb table, and some are missing; sequencing was by immunoSEQ multiplex PCR. The data show around 220,000 clones, with around 85% seen just once and about 5% held by the top ten. Sample: peripheral blood. All receptors derive from a human donor in a cohort sampled during active COVID-19.

The V gene is TRBV12-3 or TRBV12-4, the J gene TRBJ1-6; TRBD1 aligns across 7 bases. Trimming cost V 3 bases and J 7 bases; bases outside gene matches: 0. CDR3 size: 13 residues. CDR3 region: CASSLGQNSPLHF. The CDR3 nucleotides read TGTGCCAGCAGTTTGGGACAGAATTCACCCCTCCACTTT.

This rearrangement joins TRBV27 to TRBJ2-7, with a weak D call TRBD2 (6 bases). The CDR3 runs 15 residues. V lost 6 bases and J 7 bases, leaving 22 bases between the germline ends. The germline gives CDR1 MNHEY, CDR2 SMNVEV (reference sequence). As DNA, the CDR3 is TGTGCCAGCAGCTCTTGGAGGGGCTTCTTGGATGAGCAGTACTTC. Translating it yields CASSSWRGFLDEQYF.

The rearrangement uses TRBV3-1 (or the pseudogene TRBV3-2) and TRBJ1-6, with TRBD1 matching over 9 bases. The trim removed 1 base at V and 10 bases at J, leaving 8 bases unmatched. The germline V gene encodes CDR1 LGHDT and CDR2 YNNKEL (reference sequence). The CDR3 is made up of 16 amino acids. The CDR3 reads CASSQGGGQGGSPLHF. The CDR3 DNA is TGTGCCAGCAGCCAAGGGGGGGGACAGGGAGGATCACCCCTCCACTTT.

J is TRBJ1-5 and V is TRBV2; unclear D gene. The germline V gene encodes CDR1 SNHLY and CDR2 FYNNEI. There are 18 residues in the CDR3. Between the trimmed V and J ends, which lost 2 bases and 6 bases, there was a span of 23 bases. CDR3 DNA sequence: TGTGCCAGCAGTGAATCACAGATCCTTGTCTCAAGCGGTCAGCCCCAGCATTTT. Translating it yields CASSESQILVSSGQPQHF. The full variable domain, with the rest looked up from reference TRBV2 and TRBJ1-5, is EPEVTQTPSHQVTQMGQEVILRCVPISNHLYFYWYRQILGQKVEFLVSFYNNEISEKSEIFDDQFSVERPDGSNFTLKIRSTKLEDSAMYFCASSESQILVSSGQPQHFGDGTRLSIL.

The rearrangement joins TRBV7-2 to TRBJ2-7; 10 nucleotides line up with TRBD2. Germline V CDR1 and CDR2: SGHTA, FQGNSA. Trimming cost V 2 bases and J 5 bases; bases outside gene matches: 15. The CDR3 has 18 amino acids. CDR3 protein: CASSLLGASSGRSHEQYF. In DNA, the CDR3 is TGTGCCAGCAGCTTACTCGGGGCCTCTAGCGGGAGATCCCACGAGCAGTACTTC.

The rearrangement joins TRBV6-2 or TRBV6-3 to TRBJ2-3, with no clear D. This CDR3 region has 12 residues. Looked up from germline, CDR1 is MNHEY and CDR2 is SVGEGT. V lost 4 bases to trimming and J lost 5 bases, with 7 bases between them. The DNA of the CDR3 is TGTGCCAGCAGTTTGCTCAGAGATACGCAGTATTTT. Amino acid sequence: CASSLLRDTQYF.

This chain connects TRBV5-4 to TRBJ1-2; D is ambiguous. Germline V gene sequence: CDR1 SGHNT, CDR2 YYREEE (reference sequence). This CDR3 has 14 amino acids. With 1 base removed from V and 5 bases from J, the gap between germline ends came to 12 bases. The CDR3 coding sequence is TGTGCCAGCAGCTTGTTCGGCAGCGGGTATGGCTACACCTTC. This gives the protein CASSLFGSGYGYTF.

J is TRBJ1-5 and V is TRBV28; TRBD1 is a possible D gene (6 bases). The CDR3 runs to 16 residues. Trimming stripped 6 bases from V and 2 bases from J, with 17 bases between. Germline V gives CDR1 MDHEN, CDR2 SYDVKM. The CDR3 region is CASSQGGGGGNQPQHF. CDR3 DNA sequence: TGTGCCAGCAGCCAAGGGGGGGGCGGCGGCAATCAGCCCCAGCATTTT.

This rearrangement joins TRBV19 to TRBJ1-2, with 7 nucleotides matching TRBD1. Germline V gene data show CDR1 as LNHDA and CDR2 as SQIVND (reference sequence). V lost 6 bases, J lost 4 bases, and 8 bases stayed unmatched. CDR3 size: 14 residues. The CDR3 DNA follows: TGTGCCAGTAGCTCATCACAGGGGAGCTATGGCTACACCTTC. Encoded protein: CASSSSQGSYGYTF.

The chain uses TRBV6-6 and TRBJ2-5, with TRBD2 identical over 7 bases. The V gene end was trimmed by 7 bases and the J gene end by 6 bases; junction bases not matched to a gene: 11. CDR1 and CDR2 (germline): MNHNY, SVGAGI (reference sequence). There are 14 residues in the CDR3. CDR3 coding DNA: TGTGCCAGCACCCAGGGAGGGATCGTCCAGACCCAGTACTTC. Protein: CASTQGGIVQTQYF.

This chain joins TRBV19 and TRBJ2-7; 9 nucleotides agree with TRBD2. V lost 7 bases and J lost 3; bases outside the gene matches: 7. The V gene's germline CDR1 is LNHDA and CDR2 SQIVND (reference sequence). This CDR3 is built from 14 residues. The CDR3 is CASTRTSADYEQYF. In DNA, the CDR3 is TGTGCCAGTACTCGGACTAGCGCCGACTACGAGCAGTACTTC.

The chain uses TRBV28 and TRBJ2-7, with unresolved D. The CDR3 is made up of 12 amino acids. Per germline, CDR1 MDHEN and CDR2 SYDVKM. V gave up 5 bases and J gave up 5 bases, with 10 bases separating them. The DNA of the CDR3 is TGTGCCAGCAGTACCTTAGCCGACGAGCAGTACTTC. This codes for CASSTLADEQYF.

This chain uses TRBV7-3 with TRBJ2-6, with D unclear. CDR3 length: 16 amino acids. CDR1 SGHTA and CDR2 FQGTGA come from the germline V gene. V was shortened by 0 bases and J by 1 base, with 7 bases between the two germline ends. CDR3 nucleotide sequence: TGTGCCAGCAGCTTAACGACATTATCTGGGGCCAACGTCCTGACTTTC. It yields the protein CASSLTTLSGANVLTF. The full variable domain, completed using reference TRBV7-3 and TRBJ2-6, is GAGVSQTPSNKVTEKGKYVELRCDPISGHTALYWYRQSLGQGPEFLIYFQGTGAADDSGLPNDRFFAVRPEGSVSTLKIQRTERGDSAVYLCASSLTTLSGANVLTFGAGSRLTVL.

The chain carries TRBV27 and TRBJ2-7; no definite D call. The length of the CDR3 is 12 residues. The V end was cut by 4 bases, the J end by 3 bases, with 7 bases between. Per germline, CDR1 MNHEY and CDR2 SMNVEV (reference sequence). The CDR3 sequence is CASSSGYYEQYF. The CDR3 DNA is TGTGCCAGCAGTTCAGGATACTACGAGCAGTACTTC.

The chain is built from TRBV7-3 and TRBJ1-1; TRBD1 matches at 9 bases. There are 15 residues in the CDR3. The V and J ends lost 5 bases and 1 base, in that order; junction bases with no gene match: 5. Per germline, CDR1 SGHTA and CDR2 FQGTGA. CDR3 residues: CASSQTGGTNTEAFF. CDR3 coding DNA: TGTGCCAGCAGCCAAACAGGGGGCACGAACACTGAAGCTTTCTTT.

V usage is TRBV27 and J usage is TRBJ1-1, with 8 bases fitting TRBD1. CDR3 length equals 14 residues. Germline assignment: CDR1 MNHEY and CDR2 SMNVEV (reference sequence). Germline trimming cut 4 bases from V and 7 bases from J; bases unmatched to any gene: 8. The CDR3 nucleotides are TGTGCCAGCAGTTACCAAGGACAGGGTGTTGAAGCTTTCTTT. Translation gives CASSYQGQGVEAFF.

The chain links TRBV3-1 (or the pseudogene TRBV3-2) to TRBJ2-2; 7 bases match TRBD1. The CDR3 spans 16 residues. The germline V gene encodes CDR1 LGHDT and CDR2 YNNKEL (reference sequence). With V trimmed by 1 base and J by 2 bases, 4 bases remained unmatched. The CDR3 DNA reads as TGTGCCAGCAGCCAAGCCAGGGGGAGAAACACCGGGGAGCTGTTTTTT. Its translation: CASSQARGRNTGELFF.

The V gene is TRBV7-9, the J gene TRBJ2-1; TRBD1 aligns across 8 bases. CDR1 is SEHNR, CDR2 FQNEAQ, per germline (reference sequence). This CDR3 is built from 17 residues. The J segment lost 3 bases and the V segment lost 7 bases, leaving 14 bases of the junction unmatched. The CDR3 coding sequence is TGTGCCAGCAACCCCGCCGGCAGGGGGCGGTTCTACAATGAGCAGTTCTTC. Residues: CASNPAGRGRFYNEQFF.

The gene calls are TRBV7-6 and TRBJ2-3; 8 bases are shared with TRBD1. The junction had 9 bases not matched to a gene; V was cut back by 5 bases and J by 5 bases. From germline, CDR1 is SGHVS and CDR2 FNYEAQ. The CDR3 has 15 amino acids. The CDR3 DNA follows: TGTGCCAGCAGCCAGGGCAGGGGGCTTGAAGATACGCAGTATTTT. This translates into CASSQGRGLEDTQYF.

As to this clone: The same CDR3 also results from other DNA sequences found in this sample. The chain recombines TRBV27 with TRBJ2-3, with no clear D. The germline V gene has CDR1 MNHEY and CDR2 SMNVEV (reference sequence). This CDR3 comprises 14 residues. V was trimmed by 3 bases and J by 0 bases, leaving 7 bases between them. The CDR3 protein is CASSLTESTDTQYF. CDR3 nucleotides: TGTGCCAGCAGTTTGACGGAGAGCACAGATACGCAGTATTTT.

This clone appeared once. The V and J genes are TRBV15 and TRBJ1-2; TRBD1 matches 7 bases. The V segment lost 2 bases and the J segment 8 bases; nucleotides outside the gene matches: 5. Germline lookup yields CDR1 LNHNV and CDR2 YYDKDF (reference sequence). The CDR3 loop spans 13 amino acids. CDR3: CATSRRQGRGYTF. The CDR3 DNA sequence: TGTGCCACCAGCAGACGACAGGGAAGGGGCTACACCTTC.

J is TRBJ2-4 and V is TRBV7-3; 10 nucleotides line up with TRBD2. With 5 bases clipped from V and 7 bases from J, the junction kept 11 bases outside the gene matches. This CDR3 is built from 16 residues. CDR1 is SGHTA, CDR2 FQGTGA, per germline. In DNA, the CDR3 is TGTGCCAGCAGCCAAGATGGGTCTAGCGGGAGTAACATTCAGTACTTC. Translated, it gives CASSQDGSSGSNIQYF.